This entry is about one T cell receptor (beta chain). The target antigen is unknown. In TCRdb, the 5' RACE reads were re-called with MiXCR into one record per CDR3 protein. This table holds about 5,700 distinct CDR3 sequences, roughly 15% found once. The germline V gene encodes CDR1 SGHDT and CDR2 YYEEEE. The CDR3 contains 14 residues. V was trimmed by 0 bases and J by 5 bases, leaving 12 bases between them. This entry comes from a study of spatial heterogeneity in lung cancer. Regarding the study as a whole: Counts for ubiquitous and regional expanded TCRs went along with ubiquitous and regional nonsynonymous mutations, respectively. Tumor mutation counts were tracked by expanded intratumoral alpha and beta TCR counts.

The time point here: sample taken at primary tumor resection. Samples were obtained from about 75 donors, all untreated early-stage non-small cell lung cancer patients. Unsorted whole RNA of tumor, nontumor lung or frozen PBMC was sequenced. The starting material was lung tumor tissue, obtained at surgery. The TCR comes from a male donor with early-stage non-small cell lung cancer. The V call is TRBV5-6, the J call TRBJ2-7; maybe TRBD1 (5 bases). CDR3 loop: CASSLVQGRNEQYF. The DNA for the CDR3 is TGTGCCAGCAGCTTGGTTCAGGGTCGCAACGAGCAGTACTTC.